This TCR beta chain emerged from a study of blood T cell repertoires in COVID-19. Whole-study context: PBMCs, B-cell-depleted T cells, or T cells provided the cDNA or gDNA that made up the material.

Generated by immunoSEQ multiplex PCR, the TCRdb table keeps only in-frame clones and is missing some. The sample includes just under 250,000 clones, around 86% of them seen just once. Per the germline V gene, CDR1 is SGDLS and CDR2 is YYNGEE. The CDR3 length is 12 residues. V was clipped by 4 bases and J by 2 bases, with 3 bases between them. The sequencing sample was made of peripheral blood. This chain joins TRBV9 and TRBJ2-2, with unresolved D. The TCR was taken from a woman in her 30s who had recovered from COVID-19. CDR3 DNA sequence: TGTGCCAGCAGCTATAACACCGGGGAGCTGTTTTTT. Translated, it gives CASSYNTGELFF.